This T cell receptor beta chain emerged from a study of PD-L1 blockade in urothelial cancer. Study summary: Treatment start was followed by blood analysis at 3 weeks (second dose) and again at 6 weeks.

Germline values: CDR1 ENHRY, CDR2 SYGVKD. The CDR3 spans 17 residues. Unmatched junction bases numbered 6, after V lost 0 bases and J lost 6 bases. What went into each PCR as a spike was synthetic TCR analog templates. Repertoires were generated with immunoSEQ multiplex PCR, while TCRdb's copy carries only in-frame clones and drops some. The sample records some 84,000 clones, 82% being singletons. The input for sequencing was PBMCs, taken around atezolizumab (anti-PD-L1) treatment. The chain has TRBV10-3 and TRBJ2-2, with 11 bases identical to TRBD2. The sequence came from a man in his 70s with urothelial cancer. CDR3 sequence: CAISESKASGRPGELFF. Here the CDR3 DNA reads TGTGCCATCAGTGAGTCGAAGGCTAGCGGGAGGCCCGGGGAGCTGTTTTTT.